This paragraph reports one T cell receptor beta chain. The target antigen is unknown. How the authors handled the data: ImmunoSEQ junction-only sequences lacked quality scores, so their filtering differed. The assay was immunoSEQ multiplex PCR, and TCRdb's table has in-frame clones only and misses some. V and J calls plus clone size are reproduced from that table; the DNA served to infer D and trimming. Seen here are some 2,000,000 clones, over 85% observed once, and the top ten hold 0.13%. Trimming pared 2 bases from V and 8 bases from J, leaving 18 bases between. CDR3 length: 15 residues. Germline CDR1 and CDR2: MNHNY and SVGAGI (reference sequence). The source of the sample is a study of shared clonotypes between healthy human individuals. Study-wide results and caveats: Represented diversity, genetic and exposure-history alike, was limited by few donors. Compared with memory subsets, naive subsets generally had larger estimated richness. Generation probability values for non-shared clonotypes were lower than those for clonotypes shared by all four donors.

The chain is built from TRBV6-6 and TRBJ1-2; D may be TRBD1 (5 bases). The sample was naive CD4+ T cells sorted from blood. The subset was: CD45RA+ positively selected. The sequence came from a man between 18 and 29 years old in good health. The CDR3 nucleotides are TGTGCCAGCAGTTACGGTGGCCAGGGAGAGTTGGGCTACACCTTC. This gives the protein CASSYGGQGELGYTF.